A single sample is the source of the 26 T cell receptor beta chains below, sequenced in a study of cytomegalovirus exposure and HLA in healthy donors. In the PCR, 60 Vbeta and 13 Jbeta primers were used. The repertoire was sequenced with immunoSEQ multiplex PCR; TCRdb's copy has only in-frame clones and lacks some. The sample carries roughly 150,000 clones, around 86% recorded once. Material: PBMCs. These receptors came from a girl aged 2 to 9 in good health and CMV-seropositive.

The chain employs TRBV28 and TRBJ2-7; 14 bases agree with TRBD2. Unmatched junction bases numbered 6, after V lost 6 bases and J lost 8 bases. The germline CDR1 and CDR2 sequences are MDHEN and SYDVKM. The CDR3 consists of 14 residues. This chain's CDR3 is CASRPGLAGDKQYF. CDR3 nucleotides: TGTGCCAGCAGACCGGGACTAGCGGGAGACAAGCAGTACTTC. The entire variable domain, with the rest obtained from reference TRBV28 and TRBJ2-7, is as follows: DVKVTQSSRYLVKRTGEKVFLECVQDMDHENMFWYRQDPGLGLRLIYFSYDVKMKEKGDIPEGYSVSREKKERFSLILESASTNQTSMYLCASRPGLAGDKQYFGPGTRLTVT.

This chain joins TRBV10-3 and TRBJ1-1, with TRBD1 matching over 7 bases. The germline CDR1 and CDR2 sequences are ENHRY and SYGVKD. This CDR3 contains 16 residues. Germline trimming cut 4 bases from V and 1 base from J; bases unmatched to any gene: 9. The CDR3 sequence is CAISAPRGRGNTEAFF. DNA of the CDR3: TGTGCCATCAGTGCCCCCAGGGGGAGAGGGAACACTGAAGCTTTCTTT.

This clone was seen a handful of times. The chain carries TRBV11-1 and TRBJ2-3; 9 nucleotides align to TRBD1. The CDR3 has 15 residues. V lost 1 base, J lost 4 bases, and 3 bases stayed unmatched. The V gene's germline CDR1 is SGHAT and CDR2 FQDESV (reference sequence). Here the CDR3 reads CASSLGTGVSDTQYF. The CDR3 DNA reads as TGTGCCAGCAGCTTAGGGACAGGGGTTTCAGATACGCAGTATTTT.

The chain joins TRBV30 to TRBJ2-1; D possibly corresponds to TRBD2 (5 bases). Germline V gene lookup returns CDR1 GTSNPN and CDR2 SVGIG (reference sequence). With 3 bases removed from V and 1 base from J, the gap between germline ends came to 16 bases. CDR3 length: 16 amino acids. CDR3 in amino acids: CAWSPGSGMSYNEQFF. CDR3 coding DNA: TGTGCCTGGAGCCCCGGGTCCGGGATGTCCTACAATGAGCAGTTCTTC. Complete variable domain (other parts from reference TRBV30 and TRBJ2-1): SQTIHQWPATLVQPVGSPLSLECTVEGTSNPNLYWYRQAAGRGLQLLFYSVGIGQISSEVPQNLSASRPQDRQFILSSKKLLLSDSGFYLCAWSPGSGMSYNEQFFGPGTRLTVL.

The chain links TRBV5-4 to TRBJ2-7, with 14 bases lining up with TRBD2. V lost 3 bases and J lost 5; bases outside the gene matches: 4. In germline, CDR1 is SGHNT, CDR2 YYREEE (reference sequence). The CDR3 sequence is 15 residues long. The CDR3 DNA is TGTGCCAGCAGCTCAGGGACTAGCGGGAGCCACGAGCAGTACTTC. Its translation: CASSSGTSGSHEQYF.

The gene calls are TRBV2 and TRBJ1-5; D gene uncertain. The CDR3 has 16 amino acids. CDR1 is SNHLY and CDR2 is FYNNEI in the germline V gene. V was shortened by 6 bases and J by 1 base, with 16 bases between the two germline ends. CDR3 DNA: TGTGCCAGCAGCTCCCGGTCGCGTTGGAGCAATCAGCCCCAGCATTTT. Translating gives CASSSRSRWSNQPQHF.

The V and J genes are TRBV4-1 and TRBJ2-7; TRBD2 agrees at 10 bases. J lost 4 bases, V lost 1 base, and 4 bases had no gene match. Germline CDR1 reads MGHRA; CDR2 reads YSYEKL. CDR3 length: 15 amino acids. The CDR3 sequence is CASSQGAGGPYEQYF. CDR3 sequence (DNA): TGCGCCAGCAGCCAAGGAGCGGGAGGGCCGTACGAGCAGTACTTC.

There are a few counts of this clone. The chain combines TRBV6-5 with TRBJ2-5; 10 positions agree with TRBD2. Gene TRBJ2-7 matches the end of the DNA better, so the J call may be wrong. The CDR3 is 15 residues long. CDR1 and CDR2 (germline): MNHEY, SVGAGI. CDR3 sequence (DNA): TGTGCCAGCAGTTACTCGCCTAGCGGGAGCTACGAGCAGTACTTC. It codes for CASSYSPSGSYEQYF.

The chain joins TRBV19 to TRBJ2-1; 11 bases agree with TRBD2. J lost 6 bases, V lost 1 base, and 8 bases had no gene match. Germline CDR1 LNHDA, CDR2 SQIVND (reference sequence). This CDR3 is built from 17 residues. This CDR3 reads CASSIGTSGPLGNEQFF. DNA for the CDR3: TGTGCCAGTAGTATAGGGACTAGCGGGCCTCTGGGCAATGAGCAGTTCTTC.

The chain carries TRBV7-2 and TRBJ1-2, with D maybe TRBD1 (6 bases). The V gene's germline CDR1 is SGHTA and CDR2 FQGNSA. This CDR3 spans 15 amino acids. Trimming shortened V by 1 base and J by 4 bases, and 13 bases separated the two germline ends. CDR3: CASSLVVTGSYGYTF. Here the CDR3 DNA reads TGTGCCAGCAGCTTAGTCGTGACAGGCAGCTATGGCTACACCTTC.

This sequence joins TRBV2 and TRBJ2-3, with 10 nucleotides matching TRBD2. Trimming took 4 bases from V and 4 from J; bases not matched to a gene: 5. The CDR3 sequence is 15 residues long. Looked up from germline, CDR1 is SNHLY and CDR2 is FYNNEI. The DNA for the CDR3 is TGTGCCAGCAGTGTGTTAGCGGGAGGTGCAGATACGCAGTATTTT. It encodes CASSVLAGGADTQYF.

The chain joins TRBV2 to TRBJ2-3, with unresolved D. The CDR3 has 12 amino acids. Germline V gives CDR1 SNHLY, CDR2 FYNNEI. V was shortened by 0 bases and J by 5 bases, with 3 bases between the two germline ends. The CDR3 nucleotides are TGTGCCAGCAGTGAAGCGAGAGATACGCAGTATTTT. Translating it yields CASSEARDTQYF. Full variable domain (missing parts from reference TRBV2 and TRBJ2-3): EPEVTQTPSHQVTQMGQEVILRCVPISNHLYFYWYRQILGQKVEFLVSFYNNEISEKSEIFDDQFSVERPDGSNFTLKIRSTKLEDSAMYFCASSEARDTQYFGPGTRLTVL.

The chain couples TRBV5-4 to TRBJ2-1; 13 nucleotides line up with TRBD2. Germline-derived CDR1 and CDR2 are SGHNT and YYREEE (reference sequence). The CDR3 extends over 17 amino acids. Trimming removed 3 bases from V and 5 bases from J; junction bases left unmatched: 8. In DNA form, the CDR3 reads TGTGCCAGCAGCTCAGTTTATGGACTAGCGGGAGACAATGAGCAGTTCTTC. Translated, it gives CASSSVYGLAGDNEQFF.

The CDR3 DNA reads as TGTGCCAGCAGCCTAGGGAGAGGGCAGTTCTTC. This gives the protein CASSLGRGQFF. This chain uses TRBV14 with TRBJ2-1; D is possibly TRBD2 (5 bases). V lost 4 bases and J lost 12, with 10 bases in between. The CDR3 is made up of 11 amino acids. Per the germline V gene, CDR1 is SGHDN and CDR2 is FVKESK. Full variable domain (rest looked up from reference TRBV14 and TRBJ2-1): EAGVTQFPSHSVIEKGQTVTLRCDPISGHDNLYWYRRVMGKEIKFLLHFVKESKQDESGMPNNRFLAERTGGTYSTLKVQPAELEDSGVYFCASSLGRGQFFGPGTRLTVL.

This clone was picked up a small number of times. The chain couples TRBV7-3 to TRBJ2-1, with D possibly matching TRBD2 (6 bases). V was cut by 5 bases and J by 7 bases, with 21 bases left in between. Germline V CDR1 and CDR2: SGHTA, FQGTGA. This CDR3 comprises 16 residues. The DNA of the CDR3 is TGTGCCAGCAGCCCTGCGGGCGGGACGAGTCAGAATGAGCAGTTCTTC. Translating it yields CASSPAGGTSQNEQFF.

The genes are TRBV30 and TRBJ1-5, with TRBD1 as a possible D gene (5 bases). CDR1 and CDR2 (germline): GTSNPN, SVGIG (reference sequence). This CDR3 is built from 14 residues. Deletions cut 3 bases from V and 5 bases from J, with 14 bases between. The DNA of the CDR3 is TGTGCCTGGAGCGGGGGGGGTTCTCATCAGCCCCAGCATTTT. This gives the protein CAWSGGGSHQPQHF.

For this clone: The junction departs from germline at one end; a sequencing error may be responsible. The rearrangement links TRBV5-4 to TRBJ1-4; D remains ambiguous. This CDR3 has 11 amino acids. CDR1 and CDR2 from the germline V gene are SGHNT and YYREEE (reference sequence). CDR3 residues: CASSLGEKTVF. DNA for the CDR3: TGTGCCAGCAGCTTGGGGGAGAAAACTGTTTTT.

The chain has TRBV7-9 and TRBJ1-3; D not certain. V was shortened by 4 bases and J by 6 bases, with 10 bases between the two germline ends. There are 13 residues in the CDR3. From germline, CDR1 is SEHNR and CDR2 FQNEAQ (reference sequence). The CDR3 is CASSYDTENTIYF. The DNA of the CDR3 is TGTGCCAGCAGCTACGACACAGAAAACACCATATATTTT.

A few counts support this clone. The chain uses TRBV5-1 and TRBJ1-4; a possible D gene is TRBD1 (5 bases). V was shortened by 5 bases and J by 0 bases, with 17 bases between the two germline ends. The CDR3 spans 17 residues. CDR1 and CDR2 (germline): SGHRS, YFSETQ. The CDR3 spells CASSQGALPTTNEKLFF. Written as DNA, the CDR3 is TGCGCCAGCAGTCAAGGGGCACTCCCTACAACTAATGAAAAACTGTTTTTT.

The rearrangement links TRBV15 to TRBJ2-1, with TRBD1 as a possible D gene (6 bases). Per the germline V gene, CDR1 is LNHNV and CDR2 is YYDKDF (reference sequence). V was cut by 7 bases and J by 9 bases, with 16 bases left in between. The CDR3 has 13 amino acids. Here the CDR3 reads CATTPGTIGEQFF. The CDR3 nucleotides are TGTGCCACCACCCCTGGGACAATCGGTGAGCAGTTCTTC. Variable domain in full (rest from reference TRBV15 and TRBJ2-1): DAMVIQNPRYQVTQFGKPVTLSCSQTLNHNVMYWYQQKSSQAPKLLFHYYDKDFNNEADTPDNFQSRRPNTSFCFLDIRSPGLGDTAMYLCATTPGTIGEQFFGPGTRLTVL.

V and J are TRBV2 and TRBJ1-3; D gene ambiguous. Looked up from germline, CDR1 is SNHLY and CDR2 is FYNNEI. This CDR3 is built from 15 residues. Deletions cut 4 bases from V and 0 bases from J, with 10 bases between. As DNA, the CDR3 is TGTGCCAGCAGTGCTGCGACTTACTCTGGAAACACCATATATTTT. Translated, it gives CASSAATYSGNTIYF.

This clone showed up just once. V and J are TRBV12-5 and TRBJ2-1, with TRBD2 identical over 7 bases. Germline CDR1 reads LGHNT; CDR2 reads FRNRAP. Trimming removed 5 bases from V and 8 bases from J; junction bases left unmatched: 6. This CDR3 region has 13 residues. Here the CDR3 reads CASGPSTSDEQFF. The CDR3 DNA sequence: TGTGCTAGTGGTCCTTCTACTAGCGATGAGCAGTTCTTC. Full variable domain (rest looked up from reference TRBV12-5 and TRBJ2-1): DARVTQTPRHKVTEMGQEVTMRCQPILGHNTVFWYRQTMMQGLELLAYFRNRAPLDDSGMPKDRFSAEMPDATLATLKIQPSEPRDSAVYFCASGPSTSDEQFFGPGTRLTVL.

The chain combines TRBV27 with TRBJ2-3; the match to TRBD2 covers 9 bases. CDR1 and CDR2 from the germline V gene are MNHEY and SMNVEV (reference sequence). The ends lost 4 bases at V and 4 bases at J; junction bases unmatched: 3. The CDR3 has 14 amino acids. The CDR3 loop reads CASSSSGTADTQYF. DNA of the CDR3: TGTGCCAGCAGTTCTAGCGGGACGGCAGATACGCAGTATTTT.

The V gene is TRBV9, the J gene TRBJ2-5; D may be TRBD2 (5 bases). V lost 2 bases to trimming and J lost 0 bases, with 8 bases between them. This CDR3 has 14 amino acids. From germline, CDR1 is SGDLS and CDR2 YYNGEE. This CDR3 reads CASSVGGYQETQYF. The CDR3 DNA follows: TGTGCCAGCAGCGTGGGCGGGTACCAAGAGACCCAGTACTTC.

To note about this clone: An end of the junction does not agree with germline; a read error may underlie this. The gene calls are TRBV19 and TRBJ1-1; the match to TRBD1 covers 7 bases. CDR1 is LNHDA, CDR2 SQIVND, per germline (reference sequence). This CDR3 contains 15 residues. This CDR3 is CASGIGQGVRTEAFF. CDR3 coding DNA: TGTGCCAGTGGTATCGGGCAGGGGGTGAGAACTGAAGCTTTCTTT. Full variable domain (rest looked up from reference TRBV19 and TRBJ1-1): DGGITQSPKYLFRKEGQNVTLSCEQNLNHDAMYWYRQDPGQGLRLIYYSQIVNDFQKGDIAEGYSVSREKKESFPLTVTSAQKNPTAFYLCASGIGQGVRTEAFFGQGTRLTVV.

This chain connects TRBV10-3 to TRBJ2-5, with 9 positions matching TRBD2. This CDR3 spans 14 amino acids. The V and J ends lost 6 bases and 5 bases, in that order; junction bases with no gene match: 7. CDR1 is ENHRY, CDR2 SYGVKD, per germline. The CDR3 DNA is TGTGCCATCAGAGCGGGGGGCGAGTTGGAGACCCAGTACTTC. Protein sequence: CAIRAGGELETQYF.